These 24 T cell receptor beta chains originate from one sample sequenced in a study of T cells in localized non-small cell lung cancer. The table came from immunoSEQ multiplex PCR; TCRdb's copy has only in-frame clones and leaves some out. The top ten hold about 15% of the sample, which has over 25,000 clones, roughly 78% seen once. The sample here was peripheral blood, taken before any cancer treatment. The receptors were gathered from a male donor at least 60 years old with stage III squamous cell lung carcinoma.

The chain links TRBV11-2 to TRBJ1-1; D unresolved. In germline, CDR1 is SGHAT, CDR2 FQNNGV. The CDR3 totals 15 residues. V lost 4 bases and J 3 bases, leaving 15 bases between the germline ends. The CDR3 protein is CASSSLGIRDTEAFF. The CDR3 nucleotides read TGTGCCAGCAGCTCTCTCGGTATCCGGGACACTGAAGCTTTCTTT.

V and J are TRBV7-3 and TRBJ1-1; 10 bases fit TRBD1. The CDR3 is 13 residues long. V shed 5 bases and J 11 bases; nucleotides not matched to a gene: 8. Germline assignment: CDR1 SGHTA and CDR2 FQGTGA. CDR3 sequence reads: CASSPGTGAMAFF. The CDR3 DNA sequence: TGTGCCAGCAGCCCCGGGACAGGGGCGATGGCTTTCTTT.

The chain couples TRBV4-1 to TRBJ2-5, with D hard to call. Germline V gene sequence: CDR1 MGHRA, CDR2 YSYEKL. Trimming took 1 base from V and 5 from J, leaving 5 bases between them. The CDR3 length is 12 residues. In DNA form, the CDR3 reads TGCGCCAGCAGCCAAGGGGGTGAGACCCAGTACTTC. Protein product: CASSQGGETQYF.

The rearrangement joins TRBV19 to TRBJ2-7, with 7 bases aligning to TRBD1. V lost 3 bases, J lost 3 bases, and 5 bases stayed unmatched. Germline assignment: CDR1 LNHDA and CDR2 SQIVND (reference sequence). The length of the CDR3 is 14 residues. The CDR3 reads CASSIGRTGYEQYF. In DNA, the CDR3 is TGTGCCAGTAGTATCGGTAGGACAGGCTACGAGCAGTACTTC. The full variable domain, with the rest looked up from reference TRBV19 and TRBJ2-7, is DGGITQSPKYLFRKEGQNVTLSCEQNLNHDAMYWYRQDPGQGLRLIYYSQIVNDFQKGDIAEGYSVSREKKESFPLTVTSAQKNPTAFYLCASSIGRTGYEQYFGPGTRLTVT.

V and J are TRBV7-9 and TRBJ1-1; D gene ambiguous. The germline CDR1 and CDR2 sequences are SEHNR and FQNEAQ (reference sequence). The CDR3 loop spans 13 amino acids. Trimming cost V 1 base and J 1 base, with 4 bases left between them. The CDR3 loop reads CASSLVPNTEAFF. The CDR3 nucleotides are TGTGCCAGCAGCTTAGTTCCGAACACTGAAGCTTTCTTT.

The J gene is TRBJ2-3, the V gene TRBV4-2, with a weak D call TRBD1 (5 bases). Trimming stripped 0 bases from V and 8 bases from J, with 9 bases between. Germline CDR1 LGHNA, CDR2 YNFKEQ. This CDR3 is 13 amino acids long. The CDR3 is CASSQDWGGTQYF. The CDR3 DNA is TGTGCCAGCAGCCAAGATTGGGGCGGTACGCAGTATTTT.

The V call is TRBV7-3, the J call TRBJ2-6; 9 bases map to TRBD1. The CDR3 totals 13 residues. Germline lookup yields CDR1 SGHTA and CDR2 FQGTGA. V gave up 5 bases and J gave up 10 bases; unmatched junction bases: 3. The CDR3 nucleotides read TGTGCCAGCAGCGTAGACAGGGGGAACGTCCTGACTTTC. It codes for CASSVDRGNVLTF.

This clone has only a few counts. This chain connects TRBV27 to TRBJ2-1; D is ambiguous. V was trimmed by 3 bases and J by 4 bases, leaving 7 bases between them. The CDR3 loop spans 13 amino acids. Germline loops: CDR1 MNHEY, CDR2 SMNVEV (reference sequence). In DNA form, the CDR3 reads TGTGCCAGCAGTTTGAGCGAATACAATGAGCAGTTCTTC. Translating gives CASSLSEYNEQFF.

This chain connects TRBV5-8 to TRBJ2-7; D ambiguous. V lost 4 bases and J 1 base, leaving 15 bases between the germline ends. The V gene's germline CDR1 is SGHTS and CDR2 YDEGEE. CDR3 length: 15 amino acids. In DNA, the CDR3 is TGTGCCAGCAGCCCTGGCCAGGTACATTCCTACGAGCAGTACTTC. Translation gives CASSPGQVHSYEQYF.

The rearrangement joins TRBV11-2 to TRBJ2-5; 7 bases match TRBD1. With V trimmed by 5 bases and J by 5 bases, 5 bases remained unmatched. In germline, CDR1 is SGHAT, CDR2 FQNNGV. The CDR3 loop spans 13 amino acids. The CDR3 reads CASSPRGPETQYF. The CDR3 coding sequence is TGTGCCAGCAGCCCGAGGGGGCCGGAGACCCAGTACTTC. Looking up the rest from reference TRBV11-2 and TRBJ2-5 gives the full variable domain: EAGVAQSPRYKIIEKRQSVAFWCNPISGHATLYWYQQILGQGPKLLIQFQNNGVVDDSQLPKDRFSAERLKGVDSTLKIQPAKLEDSAVYLCASSPRGPETQYFGPGTRLLVL.

The table lists this clone with a few counts. The CDR3: CASGWGGEQFF. The CDR3 DNA sequence: TGTGCTAGTGGTTGGGGGGGCGAGCAGTTCTTC. J is TRBJ2-1 and V is TRBV12-5, with D perhaps TRBD2 (7 bases). Looked up from germline, CDR1 is LGHNT and CDR2 is FRNRAP. The CDR3 contains 11 residues. V gave up 4 bases and J gave up 10 bases, with 8 bases separating them.

The rearrangement links TRBV6-5 to TRBJ1-1; D is possibly TRBD1 (6 bases). This CDR3 is built from 15 residues. Germline CDR1 reads MNHEY; CDR2 reads SVGAGI. The V gene lost 0 bases and the J gene lost 3 bases, with 11 bases spanning the gap. Written as DNA, the CDR3 is TGTGCCAGCAGTTACTCTTTTAAGGGGGACACTGAAGCTTTCTTT. This sequence encodes CASSYSFKGDTEAFF.

The V gene is TRBV29-1, the J gene TRBJ2-7, with D perhaps matching TRBD1 (5 bases). Trimming removed 7 bases from V and 5 bases from J, with 15 bases in between. This CDR3 is 12 amino acids long. The germline V gene encodes CDR1 SQVTM and CDR2 ANQGSEA. CDR3 DNA sequence: TGCAGCGCTGCAGGGCCCTCGGACGAGCAGTACTTC. Its protein product is CSAAGPSDEQYF.

This sequence joins TRBV7-2 and TRBJ2-7; 8 nucleotides match TRBD2. In germline, CDR1 is SGHTA, CDR2 FQGNSA. V shed 4 bases and J 4 bases; nucleotides not matched to a gene: 18. The CDR3 totals 18 residues. CDR3 region: CASSSRASSGNSNYEQYF. Here the CDR3 DNA reads TGTGCCAGCAGCTCCCGGGCGAGTAGCGGGAACTCCAATTACGAGCAGTACTTC.

Only one count was recorded for this clone. J is TRBJ2-7 and V is TRBV5-4; 16 positions agree with TRBD2. CDR3 length: 15 amino acids. Germline CDR1 reads SGHNT; CDR2 reads YYREEE (reference sequence). After removal of 4 bases from V and 6 bases from J, the junction contained 4 bases not matched to a gene. The DNA for the CDR3 is TGTGCCAGCAGCCCGGGACTAGCGGGAGGGGTCGAGCAGTACTTC. Protein: CASSPGLAGGVEQYF.

This sequence joins TRBV5-5 and TRBJ1-5; D not certain. This CDR3 has 16 residues. Trimming pared 4 bases from V and 2 bases from J, leaving 16 bases between. The germline gives CDR1 SGHKS, CDR2 YYEKEE (reference sequence). CDR3: CASSLQDFSGNQPQHF. CDR3 DNA: TGTGCCAGCAGCCTTCAGGACTTTTCAGGCAATCAGCCCCAGCATTTT.

This chain connects TRBV7-2 to TRBJ2-7, with TRBD2 matching over 14 bases. Germline V gives CDR1 SGHTA, CDR2 FQGNSA. Unmatched junction bases numbered 8, after V lost 4 bases and J lost 3 bases. The CDR3 is 17 amino acids. CDR3 sequence reads: CASSSSPGTSGSYEQYF. CDR3 bases: TGTGCCAGCAGCTCCAGCCCCGGGACTAGCGGGAGCTACGAGCAGTACTTC. The full variable domain, its missing parts supplied by reference TRBV7-2 and TRBJ2-7, is GAGVSQSPSNKVTEKGKDVELRCDPISGHTALYWYRQSLGQGLEFLIYFQGNSAPDKSGLPSDRFSAERTGGSVSTLTIQRTQQEDSAVYLCASSSSPGTSGSYEQYFGPGTRLTVT.

This clone ranks as medium-sized. The V call is TRBV19, the J call TRBJ1-5; unclear D gene. Looked up from germline, CDR1 is LNHDA and CDR2 is SQIVND (reference sequence). This CDR3 region has 14 residues. V lost 6 bases and J 7 bases, leaving 16 bases between the germline ends. CDR3 sequence: CASSGLDATQPQHF. Written as DNA, the CDR3 is TGTGCCAGTAGCGGCCTCGACGCTACACAGCCCCAGCATTTT.

The table lists this clone with a few counts. The chain combines TRBV5-8 with TRBJ1-5; D ambiguous. From germline, CDR1 is SGHTS and CDR2 YDEGEE. CDR3 length equals 14 residues. V dropped 4 bases and J dropped 3 bases, with 11 bases sitting between them. CDR3 bases: TGTGCCAGCAGCATCGGGGAGGTCAATCAGCCCCAGCATTTT. Translation gives CASSIGEVNQPQHF.

The J gene is TRBJ1-1, the V gene TRBV7-3; D is possibly TRBD1 (5 bases). Germline CDR1 reads SGHTA; CDR2 reads FQGTGA. The CDR3 has 14 amino acids. V was shortened by 4 bases and J by 0 bases, with 9 bases between the two germline ends. CDR3 in amino acids: CASSSGTVNTEAFF. The CDR3 region has the DNA TGTGCCAGCAGCTCAGGGACGGTGAACACTGAAGCTTTCTTT.

This clone is a singleton in its sample. This sequence joins TRBV5-6 and TRBJ2-2; D might be TRBD1 (6 bases). Germline-derived CDR1 and CDR2 are SGHDT and YYEEEE. The CDR3 extends over 18 amino acids. V lost 0 bases to trimming and J lost 5 bases, with 20 bases between them. The CDR3, as DNA: TGTGCCAGCAGCTTGGCACTCTTCAGGGGAAAACGAACCGGGGAGCTGTTTTTT. This sequence encodes CASSLALFRGKRTGELFF.

The CDR3 nucleotides are TGTGCCTGGAGTGGTACGCGAGGGGGAAACATTCAGTACTTC. As protein: CAWSGTRGGNIQYF. The chain has TRBV30 and TRBJ2-4; TRBD1 is a possible D gene (6 bases). Trimming took off 1 base at V and 6 bases at J, with 13 bases between the two ends. Germline CDR1 and CDR2: GTSNPN and SVGIG (reference sequence). There are 14 residues in the CDR3.

V gene TRBV5-6 combines with J gene TRBJ2-2, with D unresolved. There are 13 residues in the CDR3. The germline V gene encodes CDR1 SGHDT and CDR2 YYEEEE. Trimming removed 7 bases from V and 5 bases from J, with 12 bases in between. The CDR3 here is CASSNEETGELFF. CDR3 sequence (DNA): TGTGCCAGCTCCAATGAAGAGACCGGGGAGCTGTTTTTT. Based on the CDR3 plus reference TRBV5-6 and TRBJ2-2, the full variable domain is DAGVTQSPTHLIKTRGQQVTLRCSPKSGHDTVSWYQQALGQGPQFIFQYYEEEERQRGNFPDRFSGHQFPNYSSELNVNALLLGDSALYLCASSNEETGELFFGEGSRLTVL.

The rearrangement uses TRBV7-9 and TRBJ2-3; either TRBD1 or TRBD2 may fit D (5 bases each). Germline CDR1 and CDR2: SEHNR and FQNEAQ (reference sequence). Between the trimmed V and J ends, which lost 5 bases and 4 bases, there was a span of 10 bases. This CDR3 region has 13 residues. The CDR3 DNA follows: TGTGCCAGCAGCCGGGACGGGCCAGATACGCAGTATTTT. Its translation: CASSRDGPDTQYF.